A single sample is the source of the 10 T cell receptor beta chains below, sequenced in a study of early T cells in non-severe SARS-CoV-2 infection. TCRdb ran MiXCR on the 5' RACE reads and lists one entry per CDR3 protein. This table has around 70,000 distinct CDR3 sequences, approximately 9.1% appearing once. What was sequenced was whole blood. The source of these receptors is an adult who was a healthcare worker with PCR-confirmed SARS-CoV-2 infection or an uninfected control (not recorded which).

This rearrangement joins TRBV4-2 to TRBJ1-1, with D perhaps matching TRBD1 (5 bases). The length of the CDR3 is 15 residues. Germline-derived CDR1 and CDR2 are LGHNA and YNFKEQ. Trimming took off 4 bases at V and 0 bases at J, with 12 bases between the two ends. CDR3 in DNA: TGTGCCAGCAGCCTCCAGGGAGGAATGAACACTGAAGCTTTCTTT. As protein: CASSLQGGMNTEAFF.

The CDR3 DNA reads as TGTGCCAGCGGCCGGAGTGAGCAGTTCTTC. The encoded protein is CASGRSEQFF. The chain is built from TRBV6-5 and TRBJ2-1; no reliable D call. CDR1 and CDR2 (germline): MNHEY, SVGAGI. This CDR3 region has 10 residues. V dropped 8 bases and J dropped 9 bases, with 8 bases sitting between them.

This clonotype was observed at least ten times. This rearrangement joins TRBV7-9 to TRBJ1-2, with 9 bases that match TRBD1. V shed 6 bases and J 6 bases; nucleotides not matched to a gene: 11. CDR1 is SEHNR and CDR2 is FQNEAQ in the germline V gene (reference sequence). This CDR3 has 15 residues. CDR3 sequence (DNA): TGTGCCAGCAGTCGTCCGGGACAGGGATTCAATGGCTACACCTTC. Protein: CASSRPGQGFNGYTF. The complete variable domain, with remaining parts taken from reference TRBV7-9 and TRBJ1-2, reads DTGVSQNPRHKITKRGQNVTFRCDPISEHNRLYWYRQTLGQGPEFLTYFQNEAQLEKSRLLSDRFSAERPKGSFSTLEIQRTEQGDSAMYLCASSRPGQGFNGYTFGSGTRLTVV.

The CDR3 DNA reads as TGTGCCAGCAGCCTCTTTTTGGGCCTTGCCGCGGAGACCCAGTACTTC. Translation gives CASSLFLGLAAETQYF. J is TRBJ2-5 and V is TRBV3-1; unclear D gene. The V gene's germline CDR1 is LGHDT and CDR2 YNNKEL (reference sequence). The CDR3 has 16 amino acids. Trimming took off 4 bases at V and 5 bases at J, with 20 bases between the two ends.

The sample holds many counts of this clonotype. The V gene is TRBV20-1, the J gene TRBJ2-3; TRBD1 matches 8 bases. With V trimmed by 6 bases and J by 0 bases, 8 bases remained unmatched. Germline CDR1 and CDR2: DFQATT and SNEGSKA (reference sequence). CDR3 length: 15 residues. The CDR3 region is CSAVQGAFSTDTQYF. The CDR3 nucleotides are TGCAGTGCAGTTCAGGGGGCATTTAGCACAGATACGCAGTATTTT.

This clonotype has a count of ten or more. The V gene is TRBV6-2 or TRBV6-3, the J gene TRBJ1-5, with D unclear. Trimming shortened V by 6 bases and J by 7 bases, and 10 bases separated the two germline ends. The CDR3 is made up of 12 amino acids. Germline V gene lookup returns CDR1 MNHEY and CDR2 SVGEGT. CDR3 amino acids: CASRGGEQPQHF. CDR3 nucleotide sequence: TGTGCCAGCAGGGGTGGTGAGCAGCCCCAGCATTTT.

V usage is TRBV20-1 and J usage is TRBJ2-1; the D is unclear. The CDR3 contains 12 residues. The germline gives CDR1 DFQATT, CDR2 SNEGSKA (reference sequence). The V end lost 7 bases, the J end lost 5 bases, and 12 bases lay between the germline ends. For the CDR3, the DNA is TGCAGTGTCCTGGATGGGGACAATGAGCAGTTCTTC. This encodes CSVLDGDNEQFF.

The CDR3 loop reads CASSGLRDSPLHF. DNA of the CDR3: TGTGCCAGCAGCGGCCTGAGAGATTCACCCCTCCACTTT. V and J are TRBV2 and TRBJ1-6; D unresolved. CDR3 length equals 13 residues. The germline CDR1 and CDR2 sequences are SNHLY and FYNNEI. Trimming left V 6 bases short and J 8 bases short, with 11 bases between.

This clonotype appeared a few times. V usage is TRBV7-2 and J usage is TRBJ2-5; maybe TRBD1 (6 bases). Looked up from germline, CDR1 is SGHTA and CDR2 is FQGNSA. V lost 2 bases to trimming and J lost 1 base, with 8 bases between them. CDR3 length: 14 amino acids. The CDR3 DNA is TGTGCCAGCAGCTTACAGGGGCGCCAAGAGACCCAGTACTTC. Translated: CASSLQGRQETQYF. Complete variable domain (other parts from reference TRBV7-2 and TRBJ2-5): GAGVSQSPSNKVTEKGKDVELRCDPISGHTALYWYRQSLGQGLEFLIYFQGNSAPDKSGLPSDRFSAERTGGSVSTLTIQRTQQEDSAVYLCASSLQGRQETQYFGPGTRLLVL.

At least ten counts were recorded for this clonotype. The chain uses TRBV5-6 and TRBJ1-6, with D unresolved. The CDR3 is 14 residues long. Germline assignment: CDR1 SGHDT and CDR2 YYEEEE. V lost 4 bases and J lost 5, with 10 bases in between. CDR3 sequence: CASSPGRNNSPLHF. CDR3 DNA sequence: TGTGCCAGCAGCCCGGGCCGGAATAATTCACCCCTCCACTTT. Drawing the rest from reference TRBV5-6 and TRBJ1-6, the complete variable domain is DAGVTQSPTHLIKTRGQQVTLRCSPKSGHDTVSWYQQALGQGPQFIFQYYEEEERQRGNFPDRFSGHQFPNYSSELNVNALLLGDSALYLCASSPGRNNSPLHFGNGTRLTVT.